The rows below give T cell receptor beta chains drawn from one sample of a study of OX40 agonist ivuxolimab in advanced cancers. The table came from immunoSEQ multiplex PCR; TCRdb's copy has only in-frame clones and leaves some out. The sample comprises roughly 67,000 clones, around 92% of which are singletons, and roughly 13% rests with the top ten. The sequenced sample was CD4+ or CD8+ T cells sorted from blood, obtained in a trial of the OX40 agonist ivuxolimab. The receptors shown here come from an adult with an advanced solid tumor such as melanoma, head and neck, liver or kidney cancer. CDR3s include the opening cysteine and the closing phenylalanine or tryptophan. The order of the fields is J gene, V gene, CDR3 protein.

j_call: TRBJ2-7; v_call: TRBV27; cdr3_aa: CASSQDPQGYEQYF
j_call: TRBJ1-3; v_call: TRBV15; cdr3_aa: CATSRGWGIGNTIYF
j_call: TRBJ2-1; v_call: TRBV7-9; cdr3_aa: CASSFGSDEQFF
j_call: TRBJ1-3; v_call: TRBV5-1; cdr3_aa: CASSLGTVSGNTIYF
j_call: TRBJ1-1; v_call: TRBV7-3; cdr3_aa: CASSLNSWSNTEAFF
j_call: TRBJ2-7; v_call: TRBV10-3; cdr3_aa: CAISEGGVGYEQYF
j_call: TRBJ2-7; v_call: TRBV9; cdr3_aa: CASSAEGGLNYEQYF
j_call: TRBJ1-1; v_call: TRBV14; cdr3_aa: CASSLGGLQAVNTEAFF
j_call: TRBJ2-2; v_call: TRBV5-1; cdr3_aa: CASSGSTGELFF
j_call: TRBJ2-1; v_call: TRBV18; cdr3_aa: CASSPSDRGAYNEQFF
j_call: TRBJ1-3; v_call: TRBV7-9; cdr3_aa: CASSSSRYSGNTIYF
j_call: TRBJ2-5; v_call: TRBV19; cdr3_aa: CASSILGGLETQYF
j_call: TRBJ2-5; v_call: TRBV6-1; cdr3_aa: CASNDRELEKTQYF
j_call: TRBJ2-5; v_call: TRBV2; cdr3_aa: CASSEDGTSGRDQETQYF
j_call: TRBJ2-7; v_call: TRBV4-1; cdr3_aa: CASSQDGQGLREQYF
j_call: TRBJ2-7; v_call: TRBV21-1; cdr3_aa: CARKGRQRERIYEQYF
j_call: TRBJ2-7; v_call: TRBV7-9; cdr3_aa: CASSSVDRTGSDEQYF
j_call: TRBJ2-7; v_call: TRBV5-1; cdr3_aa: CASSLGTGEAEQYF
j_call: TRBJ2-7; v_call: TRBV5-6; cdr3_aa: CASSIDNYEQYF
j_call: TRBJ1-2; v_call: TRBV5-1; cdr3_aa: CASSLGPGTNYGYTF
j_call: TRBJ2-7; v_call: TRBV6-6; cdr3_aa: CASSYPGAETGEQYF
j_call: TRBJ1-1; v_call: TRBV7-6; cdr3_aa: CASTSPGQSKNTEAFF
j_call: TRBJ2-1; v_call: TRBV29-1; cdr3_aa: CSVVEGLEQFF
j_call: TRBJ1-1; v_call: TRBV7-7; cdr3_aa: CASSAGDFTEAFF
j_call: TRBJ1-3; v_call: TRBV6-4; cdr3_aa: CASSNGVSIYF
j_call: TRBJ2-2; v_call: TRBV19; cdr3_aa: CATTIFTGELFF
j_call: TRBJ2-5; v_call: TRBV11-2; cdr3_aa: CASSLEWGQIVGETQYF
j_call: TRBJ1-1; v_call: TRBV27; cdr3_aa: CASGIRGTDEAFF
j_call: TRBJ2-1; v_call: TRBV13; cdr3_aa: CASSLGSGGVNEQFF
j_call: TRBJ1-3; v_call: TRBV4-1; cdr3_aa: CASSQSTGTGNTIYF
j_call: TRBJ2-3; v_call: TRBV6-5; cdr3_aa: CASSTLAGGDTQYF
j_call: TRBJ2-7; v_call: TRBV19; cdr3_aa: CASSIGIRTSVYEQYF
j_call: TRBJ2-3; v_call: TRBV27; cdr3_aa: CASTWTGGSDTQYF
j_call: TRBJ2-1; v_call: TRBV7-9; cdr3_aa: CASSHGDRNEQFF
j_call: TRBJ1-4; v_call: TRBV6-1; cdr3_aa: CASSEFRGRGRGEKLFF
j_call: TRBJ1-2; v_call: TRBV19; cdr3_aa: CASKDRGPFDYTF
j_call: TRBJ2-7; v_call: TRBV9; cdr3_aa: CASSVAPQGKQYF
j_call: TRBJ1-3; v_call: TRBV29-1; cdr3_aa: CSVGTGAGNTIYF
j_call: TRBJ2-5; v_call: TRBV29-1; cdr3_aa: CSVEDGRDRVWEETQYF
j_call: TRBJ2-7; v_call: TRBV19; cdr3_aa: CASSPGTSGASYEQYF
j_call: TRBJ2-2; v_call: TRBV5-1; cdr3_aa: CASSLWVKNTGELFF
j_call: TRBJ1-3; v_call: TRBV5-6; cdr3_aa: CASSLGSSGNTIYF
j_call: TRBJ1-2; v_call: TRBV5-4; cdr3_aa: CASTLHRIHDGYTF
j_call: TRBJ2-5; v_call: TRBV29-1; cdr3_aa: CSGTGGQETQYF
j_call: TRBJ1-1; v_call: TRBV7-6; cdr3_aa: CASSPGQTNTEAFF
j_call: TRBJ2-7; v_call: TRBV9; cdr3_aa: CASSVGGSSYEQYF
j_call: TRBJ1-4; v_call: TRBV5-1; cdr3_aa: CASSLALDRVATNEKLFF
j_call: TRBJ2-3; v_call: TRBV29-1; cdr3_aa: CSATPLAGTLTDTQYF
j_call: TRBJ2-7; v_call: TRBV29-1; cdr3_aa: CSVEPDRYEQYF
j_call: TRBJ2-2; v_call: TRBV5-4; cdr3_aa: CASRTGANTGELFF